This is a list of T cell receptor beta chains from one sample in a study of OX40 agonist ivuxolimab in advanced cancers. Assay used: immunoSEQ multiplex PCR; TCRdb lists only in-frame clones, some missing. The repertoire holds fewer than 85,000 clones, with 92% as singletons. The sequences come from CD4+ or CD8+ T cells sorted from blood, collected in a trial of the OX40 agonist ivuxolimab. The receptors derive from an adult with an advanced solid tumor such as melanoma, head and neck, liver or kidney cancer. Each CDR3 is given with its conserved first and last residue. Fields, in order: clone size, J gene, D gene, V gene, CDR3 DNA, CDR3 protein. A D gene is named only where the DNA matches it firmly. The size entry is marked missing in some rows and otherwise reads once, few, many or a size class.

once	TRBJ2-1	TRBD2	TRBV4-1	TGCGCCAGCAGCACTACTGCGGGGGTAAACAATGAGCAGTTCTTC	CASSTTAGVNNEQFF
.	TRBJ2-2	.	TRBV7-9	TGTGCCAGCAGTTCGAGGATGGGCGGGGAGCTGTTTTTT	CASSSRMGGELFF
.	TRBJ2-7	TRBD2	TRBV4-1	TGCGCCAGCAGCCAGGGGGGAGGGTACGAGCAGTACTTC	CASSQGGGYEQYF
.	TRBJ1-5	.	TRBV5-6	TGTGCCAGCAGCGAGGCTGGGGAGAGCAATCAGCCCCAGCATTTT	CASSEAGESNQPQHF
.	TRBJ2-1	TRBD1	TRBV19	TGTGCCAGTAGTATAGATGGGACAGGGTTCAGTGGTGAGCAGTTCTTC	CASSIDGTGFSGEQFF
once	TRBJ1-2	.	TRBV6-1	TGTGCCAGCAGTGAAGGTCGGAACTATGGCTACACCTTC	CASSEGRNYGYTF
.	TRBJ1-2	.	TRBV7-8	TGTGCCAGCAGCTACTTCGGCGGGGCGAAGGGCTACACCTTC	CASSYFGGAKGYTF
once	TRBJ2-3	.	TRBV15	TGTGCCACCAGCTCGGCAGGACAGATCACAGATACGCAGTATTTT	CATSSAGQITDTQYF
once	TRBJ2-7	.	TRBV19	TGTGCCAGTAGGGAAGAGGGGTCCTACGAGCAGTACTTC	CASREEGSYEQYF
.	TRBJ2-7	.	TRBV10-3	TGTGCCGCGCGCCCCGTCGAGGGAATCTCCTACGAGCAGTACTTC	CAARPVEGISYEQYF
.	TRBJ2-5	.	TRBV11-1	TGTGCCAGCAGCTTTTTATCCAGGGCCATAGAGACCCAGTACTTC	CASSFLSRAIETQYF
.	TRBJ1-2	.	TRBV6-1	TGTGCCAGCAGTGAAGCCCGGCAGGCAAACTATGGCTACACCTTC	CASSEARQANYGYTF
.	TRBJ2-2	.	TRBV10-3	TGTGCCATCAGTGGGGGGTGGAACACCGGGGAGCTGTTTTTT	CAISGGWNTGELFF
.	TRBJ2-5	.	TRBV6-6	TGTGCCAGCAGTGGGGGGACCCAGTACTTC	CASSGGTQYF
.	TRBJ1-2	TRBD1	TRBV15	TGTGCCACCAGCGCGCGGCAGGGGGACTATGGCTACACCTTC	CATSARQGDYGYTF
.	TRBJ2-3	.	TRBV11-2	TGTGCCAGCAGCTTAGGTGCGGGAAGCACAGATACGCAGTATTTT	CASSLGAGSTDTQYF
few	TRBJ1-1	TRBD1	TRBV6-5	TGTGCCAGCAGTTACTCGGCAGGGGGGTGGACTGAAGCTTTCTTT	CASSYSAGGWTEAFF
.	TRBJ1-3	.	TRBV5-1	TGCGCCAGCAGCTTGGCTCTCTCCGGGACCTCGATGGAGGACACCATATATTTT	CASSLALSGTSMEDTIYF
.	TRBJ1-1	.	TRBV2	TGTGCCACCCTGAAAGGGGATAGCACTGAAGCTTTCTTT	CATLKGDSTEAFF
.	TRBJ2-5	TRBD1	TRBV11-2	TGTGCCAGCAGCCGTGGACAGGGCGGGGTAGAGACCCAGTACTTC	CASSRGQGGVETQYF
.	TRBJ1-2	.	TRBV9	TGTGCCAGCAGCGTAGGCTTCTATGGCTACACCTTC	CASSVGFYGYTF
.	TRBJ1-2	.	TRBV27	TGTGCCAGCAGTTCAACCGGGACAAGTTATGGCTACACCTTC	CASSSTGTSYGYTF
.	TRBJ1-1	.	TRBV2	TGTGCCAGCAGTGAAAGTATAGGGCATACTGAAGCTTTCTTT	CASSESIGHTEAFF
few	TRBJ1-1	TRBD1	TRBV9	TGTGCCAGCAGCGTGATGACAGGGGTCACTGAAGCTTTCTTT	CASSVMTGVTEAFF
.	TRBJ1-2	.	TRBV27	TGTGCCAGCAGTTTAACCGGAGTCAACTATGGCTACACCTTC	CASSLTGVNYGYTF
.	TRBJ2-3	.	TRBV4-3	TGCGCCAGCAGCCAAGGGGGGTCGGCAGATACGCAGTATTTT	CASSQGGSADTQYF
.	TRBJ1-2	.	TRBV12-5	TGTGCTAGTGGTTTGGGGGCGCGGGGCTACACCTTC	CASGLGARGYTF
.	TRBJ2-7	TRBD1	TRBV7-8	TGTGCCAGCAGCTCCCCGGGACAGGGGATTACCTACGAGCAGTACTTC	CASSSPGQGITYEQYF
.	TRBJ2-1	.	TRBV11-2	TGTGCCAGCAGCTTAGTGGCAAACAATGAGCAGTTCTTC	CASSLVANNEQFF
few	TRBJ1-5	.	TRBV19	TGTGCCAGCAGCCAGTGGAGCAATCAGCCCCAGCATTTT	CASSQWSNQPQHF
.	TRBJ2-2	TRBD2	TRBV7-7	TGTGCCAGCAGCCCAGGGAGGGTGGACGGGGAGCTGTTTTTT	CASSPGRVDGELFF
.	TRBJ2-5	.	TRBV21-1	TGTGCCAGCAGCAAAGCGCTAGAGCGGGGGGGTAAAGAGACCCAGTACTTC	CASSKALERGGKETQYF
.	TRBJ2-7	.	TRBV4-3	TGCGCCAGCAGCCAGTTTTGGGGGGGGGCCCTTGAGTACGAGCAGTACTTC	CASSQFWGGALEYEQYF
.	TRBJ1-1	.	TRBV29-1	TGCAGCGTTGGGGCGAACACTGAAGCTTTCTTT	CSVGANTEAFF
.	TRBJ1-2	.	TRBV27	TGTGCCAGCAGTTTATATTTTGGGAGGGATGGCTACACCTTC	CASSLYFGRDGYTF
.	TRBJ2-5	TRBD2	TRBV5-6	TGTGCCAGCACCGGGGGGTTGGAGACCCAGTACTTC	CASTGGLETQYF
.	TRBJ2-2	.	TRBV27	TGTGCCAGCAGTCACCTCCGGACAGTCAACACCGGGGAGCTGTTTTTT	CASSHLRTVNTGELFF
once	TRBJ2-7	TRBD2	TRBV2	TGTGCCAGCAGACTAGCGGGGGGGCTCTACGAGCAGTACTTC	CASRLAGGLYEQYF
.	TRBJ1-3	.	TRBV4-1	TGCGCCAGCAGCCAAGTTACTCTACCCTCTGGAAACACCATATATTTT	CASSQVTLPSGNTIYF
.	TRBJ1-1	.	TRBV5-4	TGTGCCAGCAGCCAAGGGGTGGGCCCGGGCACTGAAGCTTTCTTT	CASSQGVGPGTEAFF
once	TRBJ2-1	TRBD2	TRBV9	TGTGCCAGCAGCCTCACTAGCGGGGCAGGCTACAATGAGCAGTTCTTC	CASSLTSGAGYNEQFF
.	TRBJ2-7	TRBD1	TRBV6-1	TGTGCCAGGGACAGGCCCTACGAGCAGTACTTC	CARDRPYEQYF
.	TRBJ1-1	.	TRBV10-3	TGTGCCATCAGTGAGTTGGAGGATGAGCTGAACACTGAAGCTTTCTTT	CAISELEDELNTEAFF
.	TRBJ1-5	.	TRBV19	TGTGCCAGTAATTTAGGCCTGCAGCCCCAGCATTTT	CASNLGLQPQHF
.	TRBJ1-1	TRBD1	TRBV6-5	TGTGCCAGCAGTTACCACAGGGGTGGGGGGGGCACTGAAGCTTTCTTT	CASSYHRGGGGTEAFF
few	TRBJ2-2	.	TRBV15	TGTGCCACCAGCAGAGCTGAGGATGGCTCCGGGGAGCTGTTTTTT	CATSRAEDGSGELFF
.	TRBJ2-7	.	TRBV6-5	TGTGCCAGCAGTTACTCGCTCGGTGACTACGAGCAGTACTTC	CASSYSLGDYEQYF
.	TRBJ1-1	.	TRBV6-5	TGTGCCAGCAGTTACTACGGGGGGAACAGTGAAGCTTTCTTT	CASSYYGGNSEAFF